The 32 T cell receptor beta chains in this list originate from one sample, sequenced in a study of response to subunit inactivated influenza vaccine. TCRdb re-derived calls from the RT-PCR reads in MiXCR, one entry per CDR3 protein. The data hold 550,000 to 800,000 distinct CDR3 sequences, with roughly 13% observed a single time. The input for sequencing was PBMCs from blood, taken around two weeks before vaccination. Receptors originate from a man aged 50 or older who received an inactivated influenza vaccine.

This clonotype was counted ten times or more. The chain joins TRBV28 to TRBJ2-1; D call uncertain. The CDR3 is 11 amino acids. V was clipped by 5 bases and J by 7 bases, with 6 bases between them. Per the germline V gene, CDR1 is MDHEN and CDR2 is SYDVKM. The CDR3 loop is CASSEENEQFF. In DNA, the CDR3 is TGTGCCAGCAGTGAAGAGAATGAGCAGTTCTTC.

Here the CDR3 reads CSAQTAPQETQYF. CDR3 DNA sequence: TGCAGTGCTCAGACAGCCCCCCAAGAGACCCAGTACTTC. The V and J genes are TRBV20-1 and TRBJ2-5, with D perhaps TRBD1 (5 bases). From germline, CDR1 is DFQATT and CDR2 SNEGSKA (reference sequence). The CDR3 has 13 amino acids. Trimming removed 5 bases from V and 1 base from J, with 11 bases in between.

The gene calls are TRBV15 and TRBJ1-1; no firm D call. CDR3 length equals 16 residues. V dropped 1 base and J dropped 1 base, with 13 bases sitting between them. Germline loops: CDR1 LNHNV, CDR2 YYDKDF (reference sequence). CDR3 nucleotides: TGTGCCACCAGCAGAGGGTGGAACAGACCGAACACTGAAGCTTTCTTT. It is translated as CATSRGWNRPNTEAFF.

This clonotype was detected many times. V gene TRBV5-6 combines with J gene TRBJ2-7; 9 bases line up with TRBD1. The V segment lost 3 bases and the J segment 7 bases; nucleotides outside the gene matches: 14. The CDR3 sequence is 16 residues long. Germline V lookup: CDR1 SGHDT, CDR2 YYEEEE. This CDR3 reads CASSWTGTGMVIEQYF. The CDR3 nucleotides are TGTGCCAGCAGCTGGACCGGGACAGGGATGGTAATTGAGCAGTACTTC.

This clonotype was seen more than once but under ten times. V is TRBV12-3 or TRBV12-4 and J is TRBJ1-4; TRBD1 matches 11 bases. CDR3 length: 13 amino acids. V gave up 8 bases and J gave up 8 bases; unmatched junction bases: 4. The CDR3 region is CASFGTGGEKLFF. CDR3 bases: TGTGCCAGCTTCGGGACAGGGGGGGAAAAACTGTTTTTT.

This clonotype was counted between two and nine times. The CDR3 nucleotides read TGTGCCAGCACACCTGGGACACACAACACCGGGGAGCTGTTTTTT. Encoded protein: CASTPGTHNTGELFF. V and J are TRBV12-3 or TRBV12-4 and TRBJ2-2; a weak D match, TRBD1 (6 bases). The CDR3 length is 15 residues. Trimming removed 7 bases at V and 2 bases at J, with 14 bases between.

The table lists this clonotype with a few counts. This chain connects TRBV7-9 to TRBJ1-5, with 7 bases matching TRBD1. Germline-derived CDR1 and CDR2 are SEHNR and FQNEAQ (reference sequence). The CDR3 sequence is 17 residues long. The V segment lost 6 bases and the J segment 3 bases; nucleotides outside the gene matches: 14. This CDR3 reads CASSQPPGQLNNQPQHF. DNA of the CDR3: TGTGCCAGCAGTCAACCCCCGGGACAGCTAAACAATCAGCCCCAGCATTTT.

This clonotype was observed many times. The chain links TRBV28 to TRBJ1-1; 9 positions agree with TRBD1. With 5 bases clipped from V and 3 bases from J, the junction kept 10 bases outside the gene matches. CDR3 length: 16 amino acids. Germline assignment: CDR1 MDHEN and CDR2 SYDVKM. For the CDR3, the DNA is TGTGCCAGCAGTCTCCCTGGACAGGGGTGGCACACTGAAGCTTTCTTT. It is translated as CASSLPGQGWHTEAFF.

This clonotype was counted only a few times. This sequence joins TRBV9 and TRBJ2-1; D not certain. Trimming took off 4 bases at V and 9 bases at J, with 17 bases between the two ends. The CDR3 is 14 residues long. Germline loops: CDR1 SGDLS, CDR2 YYNGEE. Here the CDR3 reads CASSKTFGSGEQFF. The DNA of the CDR3 is TGTGCCAGCAGCAAGACTTTTGGGTCCGGTGAGCAGTTCTTC.

This clonotype was seen many times. The V call is TRBV5-1, the J call TRBJ2-5; D may match TRBD1 or TRBD2 (6 bases each). Germline assignment: CDR1 SGHRS and CDR2 YFSETQ. The CDR3 is made up of 14 amino acids. Trimming took off 4 bases at V and 0 bases at J, with 10 bases between the two ends. The CDR3 protein is CASSPRDNQETQYF. Here the CDR3 DNA reads TGCGCCAGCAGCCCGCGGGACAACCAAGAGACCCAGTACTTC.

CDR3 amino acids: CASSADRGNTGELFF. The CDR3, as DNA: TGCGCCAGCAGCGCTGACAGGGGTAACACCGGGGAGCTGTTTTTT. The chain employs TRBV5-1 and TRBJ2-2; 8 nucleotides agree with TRBD1. Germline values: CDR1 SGHRS, CDR2 YFSETQ. J gave up 2 bases and V 4 bases, and 4 bases lay outside the gene matches. The CDR3 is 15 residues long.

This clonotype came up many times. J is TRBJ2-2 and V is TRBV4-1; D ambiguous. Germline V gene sequence: CDR1 MGHRA, CDR2 YSYEKL. Trimming took 3 bases from V and 5 from J, leaving 7 bases between them. The CDR3 consists of 13 residues. The CDR3 DNA is TGCGCCAGCAGCCAGTTCGATACCGGGGAGCTGTTTTTT. This translates into CASSQFDTGELFF.

The rearrangement joins TRBV23-1 to TRBJ2-1; 9 nucleotides line up with TRBD2. TRBV23-1 falls under the ORF class, with uncertain function. V gave up 3 bases and J gave up 5 bases; unmatched junction bases: 14. CDR3 length: 18 residues. CDR3 DNA: TGCGCCAGCAGTCATCAACCCCCAGGACTAGCGACTAACAATGAGCAGTTCTTC. The encoded protein is CASSHQPPGLATNNEQFF.

The V gene is TRBV29-1, the J gene TRBJ1-4; TRBD1 matches 7 bases. After removal of 7 bases from V and 4 bases from J, the junction contained 3 bases not matched to a gene. The length of the CDR3 is 12 residues. Looked up from germline, CDR1 is SQVTM and CDR2 is ANQGSEA. Here the CDR3 DNA reads TGCAGCGCGGGACAGTATAATGAAAAACTGTTTTTT. Residues: CSAGQYNEKLFF.

The chain links TRBV6-2 or TRBV6-3 to TRBJ2-3, with 10 positions matching TRBD2. After removal of 4 bases from V and 2 bases from J, the junction contained 12 bases not matched to a gene. This CDR3 is built from 18 residues. Germline V gene lookup returns CDR1 MNHEY and CDR2 SVGEGT. CDR3 in DNA: TGTGCCAGCAGTTTATTTAGCGGGAGGACGTCCTACACAGATACGCAGTATTTT. As protein: CASSLFSGRTSYTDTQYF.

This clonotype came up a few times. The chain carries TRBV7-6 and TRBJ2-3; possibly TRBD2 for D (5 bases). This CDR3 has 15 residues. Germline loops: CDR1 SGHVS, CDR2 FNYEAQ. Between the trimmed V and J ends, which lost 1 base and 2 bases, there was a span of 10 bases. The chain's CDR3 is CASSLGIAPTDTQYF. CDR3 nucleotide sequence: TGTGCCAGCAGCTTAGGTATAGCGCCCACAGATACGCAGTATTTT.

This clonotype was counted between two and nine times. The V and J genes are TRBV5-4 and TRBJ2-7; 10 positions agree with TRBD2. Germline V CDR1 and CDR2: SGHNT, YYREEE (reference sequence). This CDR3 region has 16 residues. V lost 4 bases and J lost 4; bases outside the gene matches: 11. CDR3 sequence: CASSPGTSAYSYEQYF. In nucleotides, the CDR3 is TGTGCCAGCAGCCCCGGGACTAGCGCATATTCTTACGAGCAGTACTTC.

This clonotype has more than one count but fewer than ten. The gene calls are TRBV6-2 or TRBV6-3 and TRBJ2-7, with 7 bases identical to TRBD2. Germline trimming cut 2 bases from V and 2 bases from J; bases unmatched to any gene: 6. Per germline, CDR1 MNHEY and CDR2 SVGEGT. This CDR3 comprises 15 residues. CDR3 DNA: TGTGCCAGCAGTTACCCCGGGACTACCCCCTACGAGCAGTACTTC. Its translation: CASSYPGTTPYEQYF.

V usage is TRBV5-1 and J usage is TRBJ1-1, with TRBD1 identical over 7 bases. The CDR3 runs 14 residues. Germline assignment: CDR1 SGHRS and CDR2 YFSETQ. Trimming at V came to 7 bases and at J to 1 base, leaving 7 bases not matched to a gene. The CDR3 spells CASGQDRRNTEAFF. The DNA of the CDR3 is TGCGCCAGCGGCCAGGACAGGAGGAACACTGAAGCTTTCTTT. The full variable domain, with the rest looked up from reference TRBV5-1 and TRBJ1-1, is KAGVTQTPRYLIKTRGQQVTLSCSPISGHRSVSWYQQTPGQGLQFLFEYFSETQRNKGNFPGRFSGRQFSNSRSEMNVSTLELGDSALYLCASGQDRRNTEAFFGQGTRLTVV.

This clonotype was counted a few times. V usage is TRBV15 and J usage is TRBJ2-5; a possible D gene is TRBD2 (6 bases). Germline V gives CDR1 LNHNV, CDR2 YYDKDF (reference sequence). The CDR3 covers 15 residues. V was shortened by 3 bases and J by 1 base, with 12 bases between the two germline ends. CDR3 sequence (DNA): TGTGCCACCAGCAGTAGGACTATAGCCCAAGAGACCCAGTACTTC. Translating it yields CATSSRTIAQETQYF.

This sequence joins TRBV27 and TRBJ2-7; 7 bases match TRBD2. Trimming at V came to 4 bases and at J to 7 bases, leaving 10 bases not matched to a gene. Looked up from germline, CDR1 is MNHEY and CDR2 is SMNVEV (reference sequence). CDR3 length: 14 residues. The CDR3 sequence: CASSSSGRGGEQYF. CDR3 in DNA: TGTGCCAGCAGTTCCTCAGGGAGGGGTGGAGAGCAGTACTTC.

This clonotype appeared a single time. This chain connects TRBV7-3 to TRBJ2-1, with D hard to call. Germline V CDR1 and CDR2: SGHTA, FQGTGA. The CDR3 has 18 residues. The V end was cut by 0 bases, the J end by 3 bases, with 18 bases between. The CDR3 here is CASSLTSFATWDYNEQFF. DNA of the CDR3: TGTGCCAGCAGCTTAACTTCCTTCGCTACGTGGGACTACAATGAGCAGTTCTTC.

The chain links TRBV20-1 to TRBJ1-1, with D perhaps matching TRBD1 (5 bases). V lost 2 bases, J lost 6 bases, and 13 bases lay in between. In germline, CDR1 is DFQATT, CDR2 SNEGSKA (reference sequence). The CDR3 covers 13 residues. CDR3 coding DNA: TGCAGTGCTAGAACCTCCGGGACGGCTGAAGCTTTCTTT. This codes for CSARTSGTAEAFF.

The chain has TRBV30 and TRBJ2-1; 7 nucleotides agree with TRBD1. CDR1 and CDR2 from the germline V gene are GTSNPN and SVGIG (reference sequence). The J segment lost 7 bases and the V segment lost 5 bases, leaving 8 bases of the junction unmatched. The CDR3 is 13 amino acids. The CDR3 is CAWATGKLNEQFF. The DNA of the CDR3 is TGTGCCTGGGCGACAGGGAAGTTGAATGAGCAGTTCTTC. Together with reference TRBV30 and TRBJ2-1, the CDR3 gives the full variable domain: SQTIHQWPATLVQPVGSPLSLECTVEGTSNPNLYWYRQAAGRGLQLLFYSVGIGQISSEVPQNLSASRPQDRQFILSSKKLLLSDSGFYLCAWATGKLNEQFFGPGTRLTVL.

This clonotype came up a few times. The genes are TRBV7-6 and TRBJ2-2; D remains unclear. V lost 3 bases and J lost 0, with 11 bases in between. CDR3 size: 16 residues. From germline, CDR1 is SGHVS and CDR2 FNYEAQ. The DNA for the CDR3 is TGTGCCAGCAGCTTGGCCGCCACTTCGAACACCGGGGAGCTGTTTTTT. It translates to CASSLAATSNTGELFF.

This clonotype was seen only a few times. The V gene is TRBV12-3 or TRBV12-4, the J gene TRBJ1-4; D not certain. The V end was cut by 2 bases, the J end by 5 bases, with 12 bases between. The CDR3 is 15 residues long. In nucleotides, the CDR3 is TGTGCCAGCAGTTTATCTTCGCGAGGGAATGAAAAACTGTTTTTT. This encodes CASSLSSRGNEKLFF.

The chain couples TRBV4-2 to TRBJ1-1, with 7 nucleotides matching TRBD1. V lost 8 bases and J lost 1; bases outside the gene matches: 13. In germline, CDR1 is LGHNA, CDR2 YNFKEQ. This CDR3 has 16 amino acids. CDR3 bases: TGTGCCAGCTCGCCCTCCAGGACAGGACGGAACACTGAAGCTTTCTTT. As protein: CASSPSRTGRNTEAFF.

This rearrangement joins TRBV24-1 to TRBJ2-2; 7 bases align to TRBD2. V trimming: 4 bases; J trimming: 6 bases; junction bases outside the gene matches: 13. The germline CDR1 and CDR2 sequences are KGHDR and SFDVKD. This CDR3 has 17 residues. The CDR3 nucleotides are TGTGCCACCAGTGACGCCTCGGGGGGAGGTACGGCCGGGGAGCTGTTTTTT. It yields the protein CATSDASGGGTAGELFF.

This clonotype was detected a few times. J is TRBJ1-4 and V is TRBV20-1; no firm D call. The CDR3 has 15 amino acids. V lost 4 bases and J lost 7, with 19 bases in between. CDR1 and CDR2 from the germline V gene are DFQATT and SNEGSKA (reference sequence). CDR3 region: CSATPSGIGVEKLFF. DNA for the CDR3: TGCAGTGCTACCCCGAGCGGTATCGGTGTTGAAAAACTGTTTTTT.

This clonotype was counted a few times. The chain is built from TRBV4-3 and TRBJ2-3; 13 bases are shared with TRBD2. Per the germline V gene, CDR1 is LGHNA and CDR2 is YSLEER. This CDR3 contains 20 residues. Germline trimming cut 2 bases from V and 3 bases from J; bases unmatched to any gene: 14. In nucleotides, the CDR3 is TGCGCCAGCAGCCAACGGTTTAATCCGGGACTAGCGGGGCAGACAGATACGCAGTATTTT. Translated, it gives CASSQRFNPGLAGQTDTQYF.

This chain connects TRBV6-4 to TRBJ1-1; weak D call: TRBD1 (6 bases). Trimming removed 0 bases from V and 5 bases from J, with 13 bases in between. The CDR3 has 15 residues. CDR1 MRHNA and CDR2 SNTAGT come from the germline V gene. The CDR3 DNA sequence: TGTGCCAGCAGTGACTCCGGCAGGGGAAAGACTGAAGCTTTCTTT. Amino acid sequence: CASSDSGRGKTEAFF.

The V gene is TRBV20-1, the J gene TRBJ2-5, with D possibly being TRBD2 (5 bases). The germline V gene encodes CDR1 DFQATT and CDR2 SNEGSKA (reference sequence). The V end lost 4 bases, the J end lost 1 base, and 13 bases lay between the germline ends. This CDR3 is 14 amino acids long. As DNA, the CDR3 is TGCAGTGCTATCCGGGGTGCGTTCCAAGAGACCCAGTACTTC. This encodes CSAIRGAFQETQYF.